The 23 T cell receptor beta chains reported below all come from one sample, sequenced in a study of T cell responses to AZD1222 COVID-19 vaccine. Some clones are missing from TCRdb's copy, which holds only in-frame ones; the method was immunoSEQ multiplex PCR. The sample shows around 120,000 clones, approximately 90% of them seen only once. Sample: peripheral blood, taken on day 0 of AZD1222 vaccination. Receptor source: an adult in good health.

The chain combines TRBV4-3 with TRBJ1-2; the match to TRBD1 covers 11 bases. Unmatched junction bases numbered 4, after V lost 4 bases and J lost 6 bases. The CDR3 covers 14 residues. The germline CDR1 and CDR2 sequences are LGHNA and YSLEER. CDR3: CASSRDRGTHGYTF. DNA of the CDR3: TGCGCCAGCAGCCGGGACAGGGGGACGCATGGCTACACCTTC.

This clone appeared a few times. The sample holds other DNA sequences that translate to the same CDR3. The CDR3 loop reads CASSQDYEQYF. CDR3 DNA: TGCGCCAGCAGCCAAGACTACGAGCAGTACTTC. The chain uses TRBV4-1 and TRBJ2-7; D is unclear. Germline lookup yields CDR1 MGHRA and CDR2 YSYEKL. There are 11 residues in the CDR3. V lost 0 bases and J 3 bases, leaving 0 bases between the germline ends.

This rearrangement joins TRBV27 to TRBJ2-7; D might be TRBD2 (5 bases). The CDR3 covers 15 residues. CDR1 MNHEY and CDR2 SMNVEV come from the germline V gene (reference sequence). Trimming shortened V by 2 bases and J by 3 bases, and 14 bases separated the two germline ends. The CDR3 region has the DNA TGTGCCAGCAGTTTAAGTCCTAGCTTTGTCTACGAGCAGTACTTC. Encoded protein: CASSLSPSFVYEQYF.

This chain uses TRBV7-9 with TRBJ2-1; the D gene is possibly TRBD1 (5 bases). Trimming stripped 6 bases from V and 5 bases from J, with 8 bases between. Per germline, CDR1 SEHNR and CDR2 FQNEAQ (reference sequence). This CDR3 is built from 12 residues. As DNA, the CDR3 is TGTGCCAGCAGTCTACAGGACAATGAGCAGTTCTTC. Its translation is CASSLQDNEQFF.

J is TRBJ2-1 and V is TRBV11-3; D is possibly TRBD2 (6 bases). The CDR3 has 18 amino acids. Germline CDR1 reads SGHNT; CDR2 reads YENEEA. V dropped 0 bases and J dropped 5 bases, with 20 bases sitting between them. The CDR3 DNA follows: TGTGCCAGCAGCTTAGATGGGTCCAGGGACTTCCGAGACAATGAGCAGTTCTTC. It yields the protein CASSLDGSRDFRDNEQFF. The variable domain in full, completed from reference TRBV11-3 and TRBJ2-1, reads EAGVVQSPRYKIIEKKQPVAFWCNPISGHNTLYWYLQNLGQGPELLIRYENEEAVDDSQLPKDRFSAERLKGVDSTLKIQPAELGDSAVYLCASSLDGSRDFRDNEQFFGPGTRLTVL.

The chain is built from TRBV27 and TRBJ1-6; maybe TRBD1 (5 bases). Germline CDR1 MNHEY, CDR2 SMNVEV (reference sequence). Trimming removed 6 bases at V and 7 bases at J, with 16 bases between. CDR3 length equals 15 residues. The CDR3 coding sequence is TGTGCCAGCAGGGGGACGGAAAGAAAAAATTCACCCCTCCACTTT. This codes for CASRGTERKNSPLHF.

V and J are TRBV19 and TRBJ2-7; 9 positions agree with TRBD2. This CDR3 has 15 amino acids. The trim removed 5 bases at V and 3 bases at J, leaving 8 bases unmatched. Per germline, CDR1 LNHDA and CDR2 SQIVND (reference sequence). CDR3: CASSSRLADNYEQYF. DNA of the CDR3: TGTGCCAGTAGTTCGCGACTAGCGGATAACTACGAGCAGTACTTC. The whole variable domain, filled in from reference TRBV19 and TRBJ2-7, reads DGGITQSPKYLFRKEGQNVTLSCEQNLNHDAMYWYRQDPGQGLRLIYYSQIVNDFQKGDIAEGYSVSREKKESFPLTVTSAQKNPTAFYLCASSSRLADNYEQYFGPGTRLTVT.

This chain links TRBV5-1 with TRBJ2-3; 9 bases are a match to TRBD2. Germline CDR1 and CDR2: SGHRS and YFSETQ. The CDR3 covers 16 residues. J gave up 4 bases and V 1 base, and 7 bases lay outside the gene matches. The CDR3 coding sequence is TGCGCCAGCAGCTTGTTGGCTAGCGGGACTGCAGATACGCAGTATTTT. Translation: CASSLLASGTADTQYF.

This chain joins TRBV10-3 and TRBJ2-7; a weak D match, TRBD1 (5 bases). Trimming removed 8 bases at V and 3 bases at J, with 14 bases between. This CDR3 is built from 13 residues. The V gene's germline CDR1 is ENHRY and CDR2 SYGVKD. Here the CDR3 reads CAIRNTGLYEQYF. In DNA, the CDR3 is TGTGCCATCCGAAATACAGGCCTCTACGAGCAGTACTTC.

The CDR3 region has the DNA TGTGCCAGCAGCGCAGGAAGAGGGGGGACTACAGATGAGCAGTTCTTC. Residues: CASSAGRGGTTDEQFF. The chain is built from TRBV9 and TRBJ2-1; a possible D gene is TRBD2 (7 bases). Germline lookup yields CDR1 SGDLS and CDR2 YYNGEE. The CDR3 sequence is 16 residues long. V was clipped by 3 bases and J by 8 bases, with 21 bases between them.

This chain joins TRBV9 and TRBJ2-6; TRBD1 matches at 8 bases. The CDR3 runs to 17 residues. The ends lost 3 bases at V and 1 base at J; junction bases unmatched: 6. From germline, CDR1 is SGDLS and CDR2 YYNGEE. This CDR3 is CASSGTGWLSGANVLTF. The DNA of the CDR3 is TGTGCCAGCAGCGGGACAGGGTGGTTGTCTGGGGCCAACGTCCTGACTTTC.

V is TRBV2 and J is TRBJ1-2; 8 bases match TRBD1. Germline V gene lookup returns CDR1 SNHLY and CDR2 FYNNEI. V was pared by 7 bases and J by 7 bases, with 8 bases of the junction left unmatched. CDR3 length: 13 residues. CDR3 in DNA: TGTGCCAGCACCCGGACAGGGCAGGGTGGCTACACCTTC. Amino acid sequence: CASTRTGQGGYTF.

The chain couples TRBV5-1 to TRBJ1-5; the D gene is possibly TRBD1 (6 bases). The CDR3 sequence is 16 residues long. Germline assignment: CDR1 SGHRS and CDR2 YFSETQ. Trimming took 4 bases from V and 11 from J, leaving 25 bases between them. The CDR3 loop reads CASSPGAGLLAAAQHF. CDR3 DNA: TGCGCCAGCAGCCCGGGGGCTGGGCTCTTAGCCGCGGCCCAGCATTTT.

The chain employs TRBV7-9 and TRBJ2-7; 9 positions agree with TRBD1. Germline V gives CDR1 SEHNR, CDR2 FQNEAQ (reference sequence). The CDR3 has 13 amino acids. V lost 7 bases to trimming and J lost 5 bases; unmatched junction nucleotides: 6. The CDR3 protein is CASNPGQGDEQYF. The CDR3 DNA is TGTGCCAGCAATCCGGGACAGGGAGACGAGCAGTACTTC.

V and J are TRBV9 and TRBJ1-1, with D possibly TRBD1 on 6 matching bases. The CDR3 loop spans 14 amino acids. The V end was cut by 5 bases, the J end by 7 bases, with 18 bases between. CDR1 is SGDLS, CDR2 YYNGEE, per germline. CDR3 nucleotide sequence: TGTGCCAGCAGTATCGAGGGGGACGGCAATGAAGCTTTCTTT. This sequence encodes CASSIEGDGNEAFF.

The chain carries TRBV19 and TRBJ1-5; D uncertain. Trimming left V 5 bases short and J 0 bases short, with 5 bases between. The CDR3 extends over 13 amino acids. The V gene's germline CDR1 is LNHDA and CDR2 SQIVND (reference sequence). The CDR3 DNA reads TGTGCCAGTAGTCTGAATAGCAATCAGCCCCAGCATTTT. Translating gives CASSLNSNQPQHF. Filled out from reference TRBV19 and TRBJ1-5, the complete variable domain reads DGGITQSPKYLFRKEGQNVTLSCEQNLNHDAMYWYRQDPGQGLRLIYYSQIVNDFQKGDIAEGYSVSREKKESFPLTVTSAQKNPTAFYLCASSLNSNQPQHFGDGTRLSIL.

The count of this clone is one. This rearrangement joins TRBV9 to TRBJ2-4; D remains ambiguous. The V gene lost 0 bases and the J gene lost 0 bases, with 7 bases spanning the gap. Germline V gene lookup returns CDR1 SGDLS and CDR2 YYNGEE. CDR3 size: 15 residues. CDR3 loop: CASSVDPLAKNIQYF. CDR3 sequence (DNA): TGTGCCAGCAGCGTAGACCCTCTAGCCAAAAACATTCAGTACTTC.

The chain combines TRBV11-3 with TRBJ2-5, with 8 nucleotides matching TRBD1. The CDR3 loop spans 15 amino acids. Germline V gene lookup returns CDR1 SGHNT and CDR2 YENEEA. The V segment lost 5 bases and the J segment 3 bases; nucleotides outside the gene matches: 8. In DNA form, the CDR3 reads TGTGCCAGCAGCGCAGGGACAGGACGGGAAGAGACCCAGTACTTC. Its protein product is CASSAGTGREETQYF.

This clone was seen a single time. J is TRBJ1-1 and V is TRBV6-5; D perhaps matches TRBD1 (5 bases). From germline, CDR1 is MNHEY and CDR2 SVGAGI. Trimming took off 4 bases at V and 2 bases at J, with 8 bases between the two ends. This CDR3 has 13 residues. The CDR3 DNA reads TGTGCCAGCAGTTCGACAGTTAACACTGAAGCTTTCTTT. Translating it yields CASSSTVNTEAFF.

This chain connects TRBV15 to TRBJ2-5; tentatively, D is TRBD1 (6 bases). Germline CDR1 is LNHNV and CDR2 is YYDKDF (reference sequence). The CDR3 extends over 15 amino acids. Trimming shortened V by 7 bases and J by 9 bases, and 24 bases separated the two germline ends. CDR3 residues: CATTDWTEVKSPQYF. The CDR3 coding sequence is TGTGCCACCACCGACTGGACAGAAGTTAAGAGTCCCCAGTACTTC.

The rearrangement joins TRBV10-3 to TRBJ1-5; perhaps TRBD1 as D (6 bases). Trimming took off 0 bases at V and 1 base at J, with 10 bases between the two ends. This CDR3 region has 16 residues. The V gene's germline CDR1 is ENHRY and CDR2 SYGVKD. This chain's CDR3 is CAISESGQGSNQPQHF. The DNA of the CDR3 is TGTGCCATCAGTGAGTCTGGCCAGGGGAGCAATCAGCCCCAGCATTTT.

The chain couples TRBV27 to TRBJ2-2, with D tentatively TRBD1 (7 bases). The CDR3 covers 14 residues. V shed 7 bases and J shed 4 bases, with 13 bases lying between them. In germline, CDR1 is MNHEY, CDR2 SMNVEV (reference sequence). The CDR3 protein is CASMTQGGTGELFF. The CDR3 DNA sequence: TGTGCCAGCATGACGCAGGGGGGCACCGGGGAGCTGTTTTTT.

This rearrangement joins TRBV5-6 to TRBJ1-1; D may be TRBD1 (5 bases). V lost 7 bases to trimming and J lost 5 bases, with 18 bases between them. The germline V gene encodes CDR1 SGHDT and CDR2 YYEEEE. This CDR3 is 14 amino acids long. CDR3 in DNA: TGTGCCAGCCTCTCCTTGGGGGGTCGGACTGAAGCTTTCTTT. Its translation is CASLSLGGRTEAFF.